This TCR beta chain was sequenced in a study of blood T cells in healthy people across ages. Alongside a J-beta primer mix, a sample-barcoded 5' primer served in a second PCR lasting 7 to 11 cycles. TCRdb redid the calling of the 5' RACE reads with MiXCR, one entry per CDR3 protein. The profile shows roughly 2 million distinct CDR3 sequences, 40% to 55% of them singletons. Study findings and constraints: A strong correlation was found between TCR beta diversity and the percentage of naive T cells. Measured against age, TCR beta diversity per million T cells decreased in a roughly linear manner.

About this clonotype: The antigen is not known.

Losses at the gene ends were 2 bases for V and 2 bases for J; bases not matched to a gene: 3. The CDR3 consists of 15 residues. Germline-derived CDR1 and CDR2 are DFQATT and SNEGSKA (reference sequence). The source is a woman between 40 and 50 years old in good health. The chain links TRBV20-1 to TRBJ2-4; 10 bases are shared with TRBD1. The sequencing input was blood. The CDR3 DNA is TGCAGTGCTAGACCGGGACAGGGGACCAAAAACATTCAGTACTTC. Amino acids: CSARPGQGTKNIQYF.